This T cell receptor beta chain was identified in a study of blood T cells in healthy people across ages. Then a second PCR, running about 6 to 12 cycles, was carried out with a sample-barcoded 5' primer and a J-beta primer mix. TCRdb reprocessed the 5' RACE reads with MiXCR, giving one entry per CDR3 protein. The table records fewer than 750,000 distinct CDR3 sequences, approximately 52% of them present only once. CDR3 size: 17 residues. CDR1 KGHDR and CDR2 SFDVKD come from the germline V gene. Trimming removed 4 bases at V and 1 base at J, with 17 bases between. The gene calls are TRBV24-1 and TRBJ2-3, with a possible D match to TRBD2 (5 bases). Sequenced sample: blood. This clonotype originated in an elderly woman in good health. CDR3 nucleotides: TGTGCCACCAGTGACCTGAAGGGAGCGGAGCGCACAGATACGCAGTATTTT. It yields the protein CATSDLKGAERTDTQYF.